These T cell receptor beta chains were read from a single sample in a study of blood T cell repertoires in COVID-19. Only in-frame clones appear in the TCRdb table, and some are missing; sequencing was by immunoSEQ multiplex PCR. The table shows about 77,000 clones, with roughly 78% occurring only once. Sequenced material: peripheral blood. The receptors were sampled from a woman in her 70s with acute or convalescent COVID-19. CDR3s include the opening cysteine and the closing phenylalanine or tryptophan. Fields, in order: clone size, V gene, J gene, D gene, CDR3 DNA, CDR3 protein. D genes are given only for firm matches. A row's size may be missing; if present it is once, few, many or a size class.

>NA|TRBV5-4|TRBJ1-5|TRBD1
TGTGCCAGCAGCTTCCGGGACAGGGGGATTCAGCCCCAGCATTTT
CASSFRDRGIQPQHF
>NA|TRBV21-1|TRBJ1-1|NA
TGTGCCAGCAGCACCGCACGAGCGGGTCCCTTGAACACTGAAGCTTTCTTT
CASSTARAGPLNTEAFF
>NA|TRBV5-1|TRBJ1-1|NA
TGCGCCAGCAGCTTAGACAGGAACACTGAAGCTTTCTTT
CASSLDRNTEAFF
>NA|TRBV7-3|TRBJ2-1|TRBD1
TGTGCCAGCAGCCCGGACAGGGGAAAGTTCGGCAATGAGCAGTTCTTC
CASSPDRGKFGNEQFF
>NA|TRBV6-2/TRBV6-3|TRBJ1-2|TRBD1
TGTGCCAGCAGTTACTCGTACAGGGGAGAGTATGGCTACACCTTC
CASSYSYRGEYGYTF
>NA|TRBV4-2|TRBJ2-1|TRBD1
TGTGCCAGCAGCCAAGGCCCTTCGGACAGGGACGCCTACAATGAGCAGTTCTTC
CASSQGPSDRDAYNEQFF
>few|TRBV9|TRBJ1-1|NA
TGTGCCAGCAGCGTAGGATCGGTCACTGAAGCTTTCTTT
CASSVGSVTEAFF
>NA|TRBV27|TRBJ1-3|TRBD1
TGTGCCAGCAGTCACGGACAGGGAGTAGGTAACACCATATATTTT
CASSHGQGVGNTIYF
>NA|TRBV6-5|TRBJ2-7|NA
TGTGCCAGCGCGTTACAGGGTGCCTCCTACGAGCAGTACTTC
CASALQGASYEQYF
>NA|TRBV7-9|TRBJ1-6|TRBD1
TGTGCCAGCAGCTTTCTCGGGACAGATAATTCACCCCTCCACTTT
CASSFLGTDNSPLHF
>NA|TRBV9|TRBJ2-5|NA
TGTGCCAGCAGCCCTCGACAGACGTACCAAGAGACCCAGTACTTC
CASSPRQTYQETQYF
>NA|TRBV9|TRBJ1-4|NA
TGTGCCAGCAGCGACGGGGGGGTAGATGAAAAACTGTTTTTT
CASSDGGVDEKLFF
>NA|TRBV6-5|TRBJ1-4|NA
TGTGCCAGCAGTCAGGGTTTAAGGACAAGTCTGTTTTTT
CASSQGLRTSLFF
>NA|TRBV6-5|TRBJ1-5|NA
TGTGCCGGAGCAGTGATCTGGGGCCAGCCCCAGCATTTT
CAGAVIWGQPQHF
>NA|TRBV7-8|TRBJ1-2|NA
TGTGCCAGCAGCTTTCAGGGTGCAGGGGAACGTGGCTACACCTTC
CASSFQGAGERGYTF
>NA|TRBV27|TRBJ2-2|NA
TGTGCCAGCAGTTCCCTCCTCGGGGAGCTGTTTTTT
CASSSLLGELFF